The entry below gives a single T cell receptor beta chain sequence along with its context. Its antigen is undetermined. The CDR3 runs 14 residues. The germline V gene encodes CDR1 MNHEY and CDR2 SVGEGT. The V gene lost 7 bases and the J gene lost 6 bases, with 17 bases spanning the gap. The data were taken from a study of T-cell memory formation after mild COVID-19. One entry per CDR3 protein, called by TCRdb with MiXCR from the 5' RACE reads. This table holds roughly 500,000 distinct CDR3 sequences, approximately 20% found once. Study results and caveats: While clones contracting from day 15 to 85 were balanced between CD4 and CD8, later expanders leaned CD4+.

The sequence derives from an adult woman who had mild COVID-19 (a few samples of this study predate the infection). Cell type and time point are not known. Specimen: PBMCs or a T cell subset sorted from them (not recorded which). The rearrangement links TRBV6-2 or TRBV6-3 to TRBJ2-3, with D possibly TRBD2 on 5 matching bases. CDR3 nucleotides: TGTGCCAGCACCGTAACGGGGAGACGGGATACGCAGTATTTT. Residues: CASTVTGRRDTQYF.